This T cell receptor (beta chain) was recovered during a study of blood T cell repertoires in COVID-19. Study in general: Acute and convalescent COVID-19 samples came from the United States, Italy and Spain.

In the original workflow: Amplified reference gene primers provided the basis for estimating nucleated cell counts. Profiling relied on immunoSEQ multiplex PCR, and the TCRdb table lists in-frame clones only, not all of them. V and J calls and clone size follow that table, whereas D and trimming were derived from the DNA. Of about 310,000 clones listed, about nine tenths were seen once; the top ten hold less than 2.5%. Trimming stripped 0 bases from V and 6 bases from J, with 27 bases between. This CDR3 contains 19 residues. CDR1 and CDR2 from the germline V gene are MGHRA and YSYEKL. The sequence was collected from a man aged 18-30 years with active or convalescent COVID-19. The chain links TRBV4-1 to TRBJ2-7; D is possibly TRBD2 (6 bases). The specimen was peripheral blood. The CDR3: CASSQDRTLIGRGPPEQYF. In DNA form, the CDR3 reads TGCGCCAGCAGCCAAGATAGAACGTTAATTGGGCGGGGCCCGCCCGAGCAGTACTTC.